The sequence of this T cell receptor (beta chain) was determined in a study of blood T cells in healthy people across ages. For the second PCR, which ran for about 6 to 12 cycles, a sample-barcoded 5' primer and a J-beta primer mix were used. Using its own MiXCR run on the 5' RACE reads, TCRdb lists one record per CDR3 protein. The sample holds 2 million or so distinct CDR3 sequences, about 49% seen once. Regarding the study as a whole: Possibly, changes in expanded clonotypes were confounded because donor CMV status was unknown. The study regarded diversity estimates from one million T cells as underestimates.

Germline-derived CDR1 and CDR2 are MNHNY and SVGAGI (reference sequence). This CDR3 comprises 12 residues. This clonotype was seen a handful of times. Its target is unknown. Aged about 6 to 100, donors were systemically healthy Caucasians from Russia. This chain uses TRBV6-6 with TRBJ2-4, with D unclear. The DNA end favors TRBJ2-7, so the J call may be wrong. Sequences were obtained from blood. The source is a woman between 40 and 55 years old in good health. The CDR3 sequence is CASRFGFYEQYF. The CDR3 coding sequence is TGTGCCAGCAGGTTTGGGTTCTACGAGCAGTACTTC.